One TCR beta chain is described in this entry. This sample was taken from a study of early T cells in non-severe SARS-CoV-2 infection. TCRdb itself ran the 5' RACE reads through MiXCR, one entry per CDR3 protein. The data contain 55,000 to 70,000 distinct CDR3 sequences, 12% of them seen just once; the ten biggest clones take up approximately 1.7%. V lost 5 bases, J lost 2 bases, and 11 bases stayed unmatched. The germline V gene has CDR1 MNHEY and CDR2 SMNVEV (reference sequence). This CDR3 has 16 amino acids. The sequence was obtained from an adult who was a healthcare worker with PCR-confirmed SARS-CoV-2 infection or an uninfected control (not recorded which). The chain couples TRBV27 to TRBJ1-2; TRBD1 aligns across 7 bases. The sequenced sample was whole blood. The chain's CDR3 is CASSPSRGQWNYGYTF. Here the CDR3 DNA reads TGTGCCAGCAGTCCTTCCCGGGGACAGTGGAACTATGGCTACACCTTC.